This passage covers 32 T cell receptor beta chains from one sample sequenced in a study of shared clonotypes between healthy human individuals. Method: immunoSEQ multiplex PCR; TCRdb's copy keeps in-frame clones and lacks some. The sample consists of approximately 530,000 clones, approximately 95% of them appearing once. The sequenced sample was naive CD4+ T cells sorted from blood. Subset meaning: CD45RA+ positively selected. All receptors derive from a woman in her thirties in good health.

Remarks on this clone: Other DNA sequences of this sample code for an identical CDR3. The J gene is TRBJ1-1, the V gene TRBV29-1; D unclear. The CDR3 extends over 13 amino acids. Germline V gives CDR1 SQVTM, CDR2 ANQGSEA. V was cut by 4 bases and J by 0 bases, with 9 bases left in between. The CDR3 loop reads CSVGRRMNTEAFF. The CDR3 DNA sequence: TGCAGCGTTGGGCGGAGGATGAACACTGAAGCTTTCTTT.

The chain couples TRBV6-1 to TRBJ2-3; TRBD2 matches 12 bases. CDR1 is MNHNS, CDR2 SASEGT, per germline. Trimming cost V 4 bases and J 4 bases; bases outside gene matches: 3. The CDR3 runs to 15 residues. The CDR3 reads CASSGLAGAADTQYF. CDR3 nucleotides: TGTGCCAGCAGTGGACTAGCGGGAGCAGCAGATACGCAGTATTTT.

This sequence joins TRBV4-1 and TRBJ2-1; the match to TRBD2 covers 11 bases. Trimming took 1 base from V and 4 from J; bases not matched to a gene: 6. CDR1 and CDR2 from the germline V gene are MGHRA and YSYEKL. The CDR3 extends over 17 amino acids. CDR3 in DNA: TGCGCCAGCAGCCAAGGGTCTGGGACTAGCGGATACAATGAGCAGTTCTTC. Amino acids: CASSQGSGTSGYNEQFF.

The genes are TRBV7-8 and TRBJ2-7, with 11 positions matching TRBD2. Trimming cost V 5 bases and J 6 bases; bases outside gene matches: 12. CDR3 size: 16 residues. Germline V gives CDR1 SGHVS, CDR2 FQNEAQ. CDR3 loop: CASSPSPLAGVSEQYF. CDR3 DNA: TGTGCCAGCAGCCCAAGCCCACTAGCGGGAGTGAGCGAGCAGTACTTC.

The rearrangement links TRBV5-1 to TRBJ2-7; TRBD2 aligns across 10 bases. Trimming at V came to 0 bases and at J to 0 bases, leaving 12 bases not matched to a gene. In germline, CDR1 is SGHRS, CDR2 YFSETQ. There are 19 residues in the CDR3. The CDR3 DNA reads as TGCGCCAGCAGCTTGGGGCAACGGGAGCTAGCGGGGGTCTCCTACGAGCAGTACTTC. Protein sequence: CASSLGQRELAGVSYEQYF.

This clone was seen only once. This rearrangement joins TRBV19 to TRBJ1-3; D ambiguous. The germline V gene has CDR1 LNHDA and CDR2 SQIVND (reference sequence). The length of the CDR3 is 14 residues. V was clipped by 4 bases and J by 0 bases, with 7 bases between them. CDR3 DNA sequence: TGTGCCAGTAGTACCGGCCGCTCTGGAAACACCATATATTTT. Translation: CASSTGRSGNTIYF.

V and J are TRBV28 and TRBJ1-5, with 7 positions matching TRBD1. The length of the CDR3 is 16 residues. The germline V gene has CDR1 MDHEN and CDR2 SYDVKM. V lost 1 base to trimming and J lost 1 base; unmatched junction nucleotides: 4. CDR3 sequence: CASSLSPGGSNQPQHF. In DNA, the CDR3 is TGTGCCAGCAGTTTATCTCCAGGGGGAAGCAATCAGCCCCAGCATTTT.

This chain joins TRBV7-9 and TRBJ2-7; 10 bases are a match to TRBD1. V gave up 4 bases and J gave up 6 bases; unmatched junction bases: 3. The CDR3 is 13 residues long. Germline V gene data show CDR1 as SEHNR and CDR2 as FQNEAQ (reference sequence). Here the CDR3 reads CASSSRTGGEQYF. The CDR3 bases are TGTGCCAGCAGCTCGCGGACAGGGGGCGAGCAGTACTTC. Full variable domain (rest looked up from reference TRBV7-9 and TRBJ2-7): DTGVSQNPRHKITKRGQNVTFRCDPISEHNRLYWYRQTLGQGPEFLTYFQNEAQLEKSRLLSDRFSAERPKGSFSTLEIQRTEQGDSAMYLCASSSRTGGEQYFGPGTRLTVT.

The chain is built from TRBV28 and TRBJ2-7; D is possibly TRBD2 (5 bases). Germline-derived CDR1 and CDR2 are MDHEN and SYDVKM. V was shortened by 2 bases and J by 2 bases, with 10 bases between the two germline ends. The CDR3 sequence is 14 residues long. CDR3 protein: CASSLPGEPYEQYF. CDR3 bases: TGTGCCAGCAGTTTACCTGGGGAGCCCTACGAGCAGTACTTC.

V and J are TRBV5-1 and TRBJ2-7, with D hard to call. The germline V gene has CDR1 SGHRS and CDR2 YFSETQ. This CDR3 comprises 15 residues. V lost 5 bases and J 3 bases, leaving 18 bases between the germline ends. CDR3 nucleotide sequence: TGCGCCAGCAGGTCGAGAGCCCTAACAAGCTACGAGCAGTACTTC. Its protein is CASRSRALTSYEQYF.

The chain couples TRBV29-1 to TRBJ2-1; D might be TRBD1 or TRBD2, each matching 5 bases. Trimming pared 0 bases from V and 7 bases from J, leaving 7 bases between. Germline V gives CDR1 SQVTM, CDR2 ANQGSEA. This CDR3 is 12 amino acids long. CDR3 region: CSVEEGENEQFF. The CDR3 coding sequence is TGCAGCGTTGAAGAAGGGGAGAATGAGCAGTTCTTC.

The chain couples TRBV10-2 to TRBJ2-2; D tentatively fits TRBD1 or TRBD2 (6 bases each). Germline V gives CDR1 WSHSY, CDR2 SAAADI. With 10 bases removed from V and 0 bases from J, the gap between germline ends came to 15 bases. The CDR3 is made up of 15 amino acids. CDR3 nucleotide sequence: TGCGCCACCGGCGCGGGACAAACGAACACCGGGGAGCTGTTTTTT. Its protein is CATGAGQTNTGELFF.

The rearrangement uses TRBV29-1 and TRBJ2-2; D unresolved. Germline CDR1 SQVTM, CDR2 ANQGSEA. The CDR3 sequence is 14 residues long. Trimming left V 8 bases short and J 1 base short, with 14 bases between. CDR3 in amino acids: CSTPDTWNTGELFF. The CDR3 region has the DNA TGCAGCACTCCTGACACCTGGAACACCGGGGAGCTGTTTTTT.

This chain uses TRBV10-1 with TRBJ1-3; tentatively, D is TRBD1 (5 bases). V was cut by 5 bases and J by 0 bases, with 8 bases left in between. The CDR3 extends over 14 amino acids. The germline gives CDR1 WNHNN, CDR2 SYGVQD (reference sequence). CDR3 in DNA: TGCGCCAGCAGTTCAGGGCACTCTGGAAACACCATATATTTT. Protein sequence: CASSSGHSGNTIYF.

The V and J genes are TRBV28 and TRBJ2-2; D remains ambiguous. CDR1 MDHEN and CDR2 SYDVKM come from the germline V gene. The ends were cut back, 6 bases at V and 2 bases at J, with 7 bases in the middle. The CDR3 covers 13 residues. The CDR3: CASSIYNTGELFF. The CDR3, as DNA: TGTGCCAGCAGCATATACAACACCGGGGAGCTGTTTTTT.

The chain has TRBV27 and TRBJ2-7; 8 positions agree with TRBD1. Per the germline V gene, CDR1 is MNHEY and CDR2 is SMNVEV (reference sequence). There are 15 residues in the CDR3. J lost 2 bases, V lost 7 bases, and 10 bases had no gene match. CDR3 amino acids: CASKRQGKTTYEQYF. CDR3 nucleotides: TGTGCCAGCAAGCGACAGGGGAAAACAACCTACGAGCAGTACTTC.

The chain couples TRBV30 to TRBJ2-3, with 11 bases lining up with TRBD1. J gave up 3 bases and V 5 bases, and 7 bases lay outside the gene matches. Germline CDR1 and CDR2: GTSNPN and SVGIG (reference sequence). The CDR3 is 15 residues long. CDR3 nucleotide sequence: TGTGCCTGGTCGCCGGGACAGGGGGAAACAGATACGCAGTATTTT. This encodes CAWSPGQGETDTQYF.

V is TRBV18 and J is TRBJ1-1; D gene unclear. The V end was cut by 3 bases, the J end by 3 bases, with 11 bases between. Germline values: CDR1 KGHSH, CDR2 LQKENI. There are 14 residues in the CDR3. The CDR3 DNA follows: TGTGCCAGCTCACCCTCAGGTTTGGACACTGAAGCTTTCTTT. As protein: CASSPSGLDTEAFF.

This chain uses TRBV6-4 with TRBJ2-7; D is possibly TRBD1 or TRBD2 (6 bases each). This CDR3 has 14 residues. V gave up 9 bases and J gave up 4 bases, with 19 bases separating them. Per the germline V gene, CDR1 is MRHNA and CDR2 is SNTAGT. The CDR3 sequence: CARMEGVRAYEQYF. The CDR3 coding sequence is TGTGCCAGGATGGAGGGGGTGAGGGCTTACGAGCAGTACTTC.

CDR3 sequence: CASSNFLASGTHEQYF. In DNA, the CDR3 is TGTGCCAGCAGTAACTTCCTAGCTAGCGGGACCCACGAGCAGTACTTC. The chain couples TRBV6-6 to TRBJ2-7; 9 bases are shared with TRBD2. CDR1 and CDR2 from the germline V gene are MNHNY and SVGAGI (reference sequence). The CDR3 spans 16 residues. The V gene end was trimmed by 5 bases and the J gene end by 5 bases; junction bases not matched to a gene: 13.

The chain uses TRBV6-6 and TRBJ2-7; no clear D gene. CDR1 is MNHNY, CDR2 SVGAGI, per germline (reference sequence). The CDR3 spans 13 residues. The V gene lost 0 bases and the J gene lost 4 bases, with 7 bases spanning the gap. This CDR3 is CASSYSVGYEQYF. CDR3 in DNA: TGTGCCAGCAGTTACTCCGTGGGATACGAGCAGTACTTC.

The chain carries TRBV5-1 and TRBJ2-5, with 8 bases fitting TRBD1. The end of the DNA aligns better with TRBJ2-7, so the J call may be wrong. The CDR3 extends over 16 amino acids. Germline V gene sequence: CDR1 SGHRS, CDR2 YFSETQ. The CDR3 reads CASSLNVLDRAYEQYF. CDR3 in DNA: TGCGCCAGCAGCTTGAATGTTTTGGACAGGGCTTACGAGCAGTACTTC.

This rearrangement joins TRBV27 to TRBJ2-3, with 7 bases identical to TRBD1. Per the germline V gene, CDR1 is MNHEY and CDR2 is SMNVEV (reference sequence). V gave up 10 bases and J gave up 4 bases; unmatched junction bases: 14. CDR3 length: 15 residues. The CDR3 region is CATNRQGVNADTQYF. DNA for the CDR3: TGTGCCACCAACCGACAGGGCGTAAACGCAGATACGCAGTATTTT.

The rearrangement uses TRBV19 and TRBJ2-7; 9 bases line up with TRBD1. The J segment lost 2 bases and the V segment lost 1 base, leaving 9 bases of the junction unmatched. Germline V gives CDR1 LNHDA, CDR2 SQIVND (reference sequence). The CDR3 is 17 amino acids. The CDR3 DNA is TGTGCCAGTAGTATAGGGGGGACAGGGATTTTTCCCTACGAGCAGTACTTC. Its protein is CASSIGGTGIFPYEQYF.

This rearrangement joins TRBV28 to TRBJ1-1; D not certain. CDR3 length: 11 residues. Looked up from germline, CDR1 is MDHEN and CDR2 is SYDVKM. V was pared by 8 bases and J by 1 base, with 5 bases between. Written as DNA, the CDR3 is TGTGCCAGCCGGTGGAACACTGAAGCTTTCTTT. Its protein product is CASRWNTEAFF. The full variable domain, in which reference TRBV28 and TRBJ1-1 provide the parts outside the CDR3, is DVKVTQSSRYLVKRTGEKVFLECVQDMDHENMFWYRQDPGLGLRLIYFSYDVKMKEKGDIPEGYSVSREKKERFSLILESASTNQTSMYLCASRWNTEAFFGQGTRLTVV.

This sequence joins TRBV25-1 and TRBJ2-3; D is undetermined. CDR3 length equals 13 residues. Trimming shortened V by 6 bases and J by 0 bases, and 7 bases separated the two germline ends. Germline loops: CDR1 MGHDK, CDR2 SYGVNS. CDR3 coding DNA: TGTGCCAGCAGACAGTTAAGCACAGATACGCAGTATTTT. This translates into CASRQLSTDTQYF.

V and J are TRBV5-1 and TRBJ2-7, with 7 bases identical to TRBD1. The CDR3 contains 14 residues. Germline V lookup: CDR1 SGHRS, CDR2 YFSETQ. The ends lost 4 bases at V and 4 bases at J; junction bases unmatched: 8. CDR3 DNA: TGCGCCAGCAGCGTAACCGGGACAGCTTACGAGCAGTACTTC. Its translation: CASSVTGTAYEQYF.

The chain employs TRBV14 and TRBJ2-5; D might be TRBD1 or TRBD2, each matching 5 bases. Germline V gives CDR1 SGHDN, CDR2 FVKESK. V was cut by 4 bases and J by 2 bases, with 17 bases left in between. This CDR3 contains 16 residues. The CDR3 DNA is TGTGCCAGCAGCCGGGGGATGGGTAGGCGACAAGAGACCCAGTACTTC. Translated: CASSRGMGRRQETQYF.

In DNA, the CDR3 is TGTGCCAGCAGCCAAGAAAGTGGGACCCGGAATACGCAGTATTTT. Its protein product is CASSQESGTRNTQYF. V usage is TRBV4-2 and J usage is TRBJ2-3, with D possibly being TRBD1 or TRBD2 (5 bases each). V was cut by 0 bases and J by 7 bases, with 14 bases left in between. The V gene's germline CDR1 is LGHNA and CDR2 YNFKEQ. This CDR3 comprises 15 residues.

This sequence joins TRBV5-1 and TRBJ2-7; 8 nucleotides align to TRBD2. V trimming: 0 bases; J trimming: 4 bases; junction bases outside the gene matches: 6. From germline, CDR1 is SGHRS and CDR2 YFSETQ. The CDR3 is 15 amino acids. This chain's CDR3 is CASSLAAGASYEQYF. The CDR3 DNA reads as TGCGCCAGCAGCTTGGCAGCGGGAGCGTCATACGAGCAGTACTTC.

V usage is TRBV7-9 and J usage is TRBJ2-2; D is undetermined. This CDR3 has 12 amino acids. Germline assignment: CDR1 SEHNR and CDR2 FQNEAQ (reference sequence). Deletions cut 7 bases from V and 6 bases from J, with 9 bases between. The CDR3 nucleotides read TGTGCCAGCAACCTGGCCCCCGGGGAGCTGTTTTTT. It translates to CASNLAPGELFF.

The DNA for the CDR3 is TGTGCCAGCAGCCCCCGGGGAGTGGGGAGGACCACTGAAGCTTTCTTT. Its translation is CASSPRGVGRTTEAFF. V is TRBV5-5 and J is TRBJ1-1; no clear D. This CDR3 has 16 residues. V shed 4 bases and J shed 4 bases, with 20 bases lying between them. Germline CDR1 SGHKS, CDR2 YYEKEE (reference sequence).